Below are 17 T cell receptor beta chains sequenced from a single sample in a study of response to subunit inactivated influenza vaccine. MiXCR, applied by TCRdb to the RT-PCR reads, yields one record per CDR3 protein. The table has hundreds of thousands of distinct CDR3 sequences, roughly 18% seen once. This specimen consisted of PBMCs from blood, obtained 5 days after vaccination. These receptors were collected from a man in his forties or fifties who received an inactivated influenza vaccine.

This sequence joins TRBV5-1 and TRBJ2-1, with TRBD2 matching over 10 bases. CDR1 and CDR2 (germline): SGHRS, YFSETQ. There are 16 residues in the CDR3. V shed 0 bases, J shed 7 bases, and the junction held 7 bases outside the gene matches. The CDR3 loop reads CASSLGPSGSGNEQFF. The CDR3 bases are TGCGCCAGCAGCTTGGGCCCTAGCGGGAGCGGGAATGAGCAGTTCTTC.

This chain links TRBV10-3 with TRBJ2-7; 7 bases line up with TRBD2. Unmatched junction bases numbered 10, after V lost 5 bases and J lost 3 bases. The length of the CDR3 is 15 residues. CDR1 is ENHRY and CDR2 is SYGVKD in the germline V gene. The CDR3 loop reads CAISPRGGVGYEQYF. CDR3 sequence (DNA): TGTGCCATCAGTCCCCGGGGAGGGGTTGGCTACGAGCAGTACTTC.

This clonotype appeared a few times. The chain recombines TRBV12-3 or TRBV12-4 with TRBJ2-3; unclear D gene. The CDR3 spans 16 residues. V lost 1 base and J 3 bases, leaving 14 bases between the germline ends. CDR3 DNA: TGTGCCAGCAGTTTAGTGATCTGGGGTGGGACAGATACGCAGTATTTT. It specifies CASSLVIWGGTDTQYF.

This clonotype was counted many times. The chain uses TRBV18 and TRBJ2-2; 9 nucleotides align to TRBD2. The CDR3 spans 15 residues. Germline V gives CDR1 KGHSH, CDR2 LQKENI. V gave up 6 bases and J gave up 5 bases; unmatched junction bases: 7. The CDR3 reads CASSSGGRRTGELFF. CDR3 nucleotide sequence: TGTGCCAGCTCGAGCGGGGGGCGAAGGACCGGGGAGCTGTTTTTT.

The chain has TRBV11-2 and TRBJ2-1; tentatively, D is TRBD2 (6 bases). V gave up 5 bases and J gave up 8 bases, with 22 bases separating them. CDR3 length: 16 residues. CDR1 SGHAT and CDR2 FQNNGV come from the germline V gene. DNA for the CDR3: TGTGCCAGCAGCCCCGGGGACTGGATGCTTTTGGATGAGCAGTTCTTC. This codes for CASSPGDWMLLDEQFF.

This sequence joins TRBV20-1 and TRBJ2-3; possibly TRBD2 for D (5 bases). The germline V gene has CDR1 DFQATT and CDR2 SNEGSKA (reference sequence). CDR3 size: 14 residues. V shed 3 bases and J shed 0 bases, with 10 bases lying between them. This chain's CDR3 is CSASGETSTDTQYF. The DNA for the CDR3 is TGCAGTGCTAGCGGGGAGACTAGCACAGATACGCAGTATTTT.

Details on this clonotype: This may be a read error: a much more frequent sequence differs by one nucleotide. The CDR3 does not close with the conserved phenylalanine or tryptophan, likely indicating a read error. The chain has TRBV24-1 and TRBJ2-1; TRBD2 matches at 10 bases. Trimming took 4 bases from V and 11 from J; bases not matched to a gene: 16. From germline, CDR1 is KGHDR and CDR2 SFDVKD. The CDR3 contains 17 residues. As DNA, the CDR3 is TGTGCCACCAGTGACTTCACTAGCGGGAATTACCGGGAGCAGCAGTTCGTC. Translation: CATSDFTSGNYREQQFV.

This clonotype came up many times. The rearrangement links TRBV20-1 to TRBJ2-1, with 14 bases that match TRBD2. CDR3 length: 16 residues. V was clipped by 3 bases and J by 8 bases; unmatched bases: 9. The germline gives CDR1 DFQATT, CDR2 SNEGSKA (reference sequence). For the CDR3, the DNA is TGCAGTGCTAGGGGGACTAGCGGGGGACTCAGGGATGAGCAGTTCTTC. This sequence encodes CSARGTSGGLRDEQFF.

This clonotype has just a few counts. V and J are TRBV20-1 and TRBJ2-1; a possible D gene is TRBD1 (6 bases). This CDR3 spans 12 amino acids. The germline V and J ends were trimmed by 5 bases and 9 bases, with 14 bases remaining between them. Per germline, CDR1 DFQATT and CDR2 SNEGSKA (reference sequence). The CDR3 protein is CSASETGVEQFF. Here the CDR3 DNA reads TGCAGTGCTTCCGAGACAGGCGTTGAGCAGTTCTTC.

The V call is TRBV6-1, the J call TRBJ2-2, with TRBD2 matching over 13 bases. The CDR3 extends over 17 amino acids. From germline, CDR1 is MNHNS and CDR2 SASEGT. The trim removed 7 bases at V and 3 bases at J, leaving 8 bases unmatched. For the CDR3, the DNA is TGTGCCAGCACCAGACTAGCGGGGGGCCCGGACACCGGGGAGCTGTTTTTT. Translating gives CASTRLAGGPDTGELFF.

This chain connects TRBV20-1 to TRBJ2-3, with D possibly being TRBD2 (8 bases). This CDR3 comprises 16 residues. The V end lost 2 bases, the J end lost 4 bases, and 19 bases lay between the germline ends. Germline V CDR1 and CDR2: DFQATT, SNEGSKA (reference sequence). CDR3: CSARRGPGGAADTQYF. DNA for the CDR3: TGCAGTGCTAGAAGGGGGCCGGGGGGGGCCGCAGATACGCAGTATTTT.

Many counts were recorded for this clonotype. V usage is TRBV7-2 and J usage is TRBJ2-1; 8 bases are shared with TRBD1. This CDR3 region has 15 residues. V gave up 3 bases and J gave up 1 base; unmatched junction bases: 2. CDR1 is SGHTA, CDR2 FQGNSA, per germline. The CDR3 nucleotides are TGTGCCAGCAGCTTTTGGACAGGGTCCTACAATGAGCAGTTCTTC. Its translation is CASSFWTGSYNEQFF. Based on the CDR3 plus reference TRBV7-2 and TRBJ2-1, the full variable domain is GAGVSQSPSNKVTEKGKDVELRCDPISGHTALYWYRQSLGQGLEFLIYFQGNSAPDKSGLPSDRFSAERTGGSVSTLTIQRTQQEDSAVYLCASSFWTGSYNEQFFGPGTRLTVL.

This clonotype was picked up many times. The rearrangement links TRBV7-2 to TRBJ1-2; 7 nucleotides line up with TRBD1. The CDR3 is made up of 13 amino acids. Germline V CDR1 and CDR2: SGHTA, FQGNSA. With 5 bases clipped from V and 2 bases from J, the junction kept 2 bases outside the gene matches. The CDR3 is CASSRDRNYGYTF. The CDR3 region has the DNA TGTGCCAGCAGCCGGGACAGAAACTATGGCTACACCTTC.

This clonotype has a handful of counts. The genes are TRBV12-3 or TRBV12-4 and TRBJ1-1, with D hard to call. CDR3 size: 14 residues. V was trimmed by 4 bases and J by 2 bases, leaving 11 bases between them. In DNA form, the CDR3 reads TGTGCCAGCAGTTGGAACGGCAAAAACACTGAAGCTTTCTTT. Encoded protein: CASSWNGKNTEAFF.

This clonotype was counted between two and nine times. The CDR3, as DNA: TGCAGCGTTGTAGGGGCCGGGGCCAACGTCCTGACTTTC. Protein product: CSVVGAGANVLTF. The rearrangement uses TRBV29-1 and TRBJ2-6; TRBD1 is a possible D gene (5 bases). This CDR3 has 13 residues. Trimming shortened V by 4 bases and J by 4 bases, and 8 bases separated the two germline ends. Germline CDR1 is SQVTM and CDR2 is ANQGSEA.

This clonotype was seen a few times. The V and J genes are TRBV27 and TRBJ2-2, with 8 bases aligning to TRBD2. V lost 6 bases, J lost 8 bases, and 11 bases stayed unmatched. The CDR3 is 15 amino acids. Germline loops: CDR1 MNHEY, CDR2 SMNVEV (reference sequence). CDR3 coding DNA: TGTGCCAGCAGACCCCAAGGTCGGGGGGGAGGGGAGCTGTTTTTT. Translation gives CASRPQGRGGGELFF.

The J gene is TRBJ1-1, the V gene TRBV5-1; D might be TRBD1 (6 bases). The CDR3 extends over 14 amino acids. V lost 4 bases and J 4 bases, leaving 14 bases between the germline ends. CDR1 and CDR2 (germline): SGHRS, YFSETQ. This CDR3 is CASSPPGASTEAFF. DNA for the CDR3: TGCGCCAGCAGCCCCCCAGGGGCTAGCACTGAAGCTTTCTTT.